Below, 3 T cell receptor beta chains from the same sample are listed, as sequenced in a study of cytomegalovirus exposure and HLA in healthy donors (dated by TCRdb to the late 2010s). Libraries were made using the immunoSEQ multiplex PCR assay. For the multiplex PCR, a mixture combining 60 forward primers for TCR Vbeta segments and 13 reverse primers for TCR Jbeta segments was used. TCRdb's version of the immuneACCESS table is confined to in-frame rearrangements and falls short of the full clone set. An unresolved V gene accounts for under half of the shortfall where checked; the remainder is of unknown origin. The sample table holds approximately 190,000 clones, of which more than 75% were seen once. The top ten hold around 3.6% of the sample. Sequenced: PBMCs. The receptors were sampled from a middle-aged man in good health and CMV-seropositive.

The chain combines TRBV9 with TRBJ2-3; D remains ambiguous. Per the germline V gene, CDR1 is SGDLS and CDR2 is YYNGEE. CDR3 length equals 16 residues. V dropped 0 bases and J dropped 2 bases, with 13 bases sitting between them. The DNA of the CDR3 is TGTGCCAGCAGCGTAGGCGCCTCATTGGTCACAGATACGCAGTATTTT. It codes for CASSVGASLVTDTQYF.

The chain combines TRBV27 with TRBJ2-5; perhaps TRBD2 as D (7 bases). Trimming removed 1 base at V and 4 bases at J, with 13 bases between. From germline, CDR1 is MNHEY and CDR2 SMNVEV (reference sequence). This CDR3 spans 15 amino acids. The chain's CDR3 is CASSLWGGGSETQYF. The DNA for the CDR3 is TGTGCCAGCAGTTTATGGGGCGGGGGCTCAGAGACCCAGTACTTC.

The chain carries TRBV6-1 and TRBJ2-2; D may be TRBD1 (6 bases). The CDR3 consists of 14 residues. The germline V gene encodes CDR1 MNHNS and CDR2 SASEGT. Trimming removed 6 bases from V and 6 bases from J, with 14 bases in between. Here the CDR3 reads CASRKSGVSGELFF. The CDR3 bases are TGTGCCAGCAGGAAATCAGGGGTCTCCGGGGAGCTGTTTTTT.